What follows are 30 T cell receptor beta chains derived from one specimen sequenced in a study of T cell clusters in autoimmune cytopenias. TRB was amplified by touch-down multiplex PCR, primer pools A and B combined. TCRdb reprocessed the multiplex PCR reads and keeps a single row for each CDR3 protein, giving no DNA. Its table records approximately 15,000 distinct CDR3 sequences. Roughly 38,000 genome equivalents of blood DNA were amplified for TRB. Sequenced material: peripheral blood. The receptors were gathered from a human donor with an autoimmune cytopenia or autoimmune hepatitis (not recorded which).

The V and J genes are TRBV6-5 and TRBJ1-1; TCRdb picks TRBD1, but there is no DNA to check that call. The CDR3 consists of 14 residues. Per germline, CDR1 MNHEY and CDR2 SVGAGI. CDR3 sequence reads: CASSLIGQGAGAFF.

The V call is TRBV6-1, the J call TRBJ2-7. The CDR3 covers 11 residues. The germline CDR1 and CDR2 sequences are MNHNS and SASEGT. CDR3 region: CASSGPVKQYF.

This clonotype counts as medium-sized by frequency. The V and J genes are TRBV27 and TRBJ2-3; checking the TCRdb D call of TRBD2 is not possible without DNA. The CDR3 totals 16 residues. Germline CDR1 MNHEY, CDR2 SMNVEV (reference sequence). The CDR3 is CASSPAGAFLTDTQYF.

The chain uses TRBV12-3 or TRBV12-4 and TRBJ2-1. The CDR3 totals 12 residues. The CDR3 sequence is CASSFGSAEQFF.

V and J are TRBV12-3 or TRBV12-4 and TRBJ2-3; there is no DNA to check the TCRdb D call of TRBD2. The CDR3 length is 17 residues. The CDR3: CASSLPQGLAGTDTQYF.

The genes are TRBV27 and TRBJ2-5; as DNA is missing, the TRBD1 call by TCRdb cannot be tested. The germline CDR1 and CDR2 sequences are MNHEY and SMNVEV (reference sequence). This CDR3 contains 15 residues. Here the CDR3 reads CASSLRGQGDKTQYF.

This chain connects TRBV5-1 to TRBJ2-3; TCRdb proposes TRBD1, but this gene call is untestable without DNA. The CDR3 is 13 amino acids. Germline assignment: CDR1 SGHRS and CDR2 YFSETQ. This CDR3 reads CASSLRGVDTQYF.

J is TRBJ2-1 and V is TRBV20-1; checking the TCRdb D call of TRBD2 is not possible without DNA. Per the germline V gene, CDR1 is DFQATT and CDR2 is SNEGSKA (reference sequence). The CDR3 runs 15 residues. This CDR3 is CSAPIAGERYNEQFF.

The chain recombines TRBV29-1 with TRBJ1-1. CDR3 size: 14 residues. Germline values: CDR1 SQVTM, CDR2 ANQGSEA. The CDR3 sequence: CSARTVFGRTEAFF.

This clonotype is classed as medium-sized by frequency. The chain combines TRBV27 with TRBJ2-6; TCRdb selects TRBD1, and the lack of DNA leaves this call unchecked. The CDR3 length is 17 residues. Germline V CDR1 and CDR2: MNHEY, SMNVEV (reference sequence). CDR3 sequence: CASSFRTGGTGANVLTF.

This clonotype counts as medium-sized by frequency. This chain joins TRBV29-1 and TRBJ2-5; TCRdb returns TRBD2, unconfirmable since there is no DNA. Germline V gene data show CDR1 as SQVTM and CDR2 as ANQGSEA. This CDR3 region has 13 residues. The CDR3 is CSVGLAAQETQYF.

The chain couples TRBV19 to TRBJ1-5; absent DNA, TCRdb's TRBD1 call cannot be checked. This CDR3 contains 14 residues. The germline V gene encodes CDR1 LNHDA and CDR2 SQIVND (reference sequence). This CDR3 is CASSIRGHNQPQHF.

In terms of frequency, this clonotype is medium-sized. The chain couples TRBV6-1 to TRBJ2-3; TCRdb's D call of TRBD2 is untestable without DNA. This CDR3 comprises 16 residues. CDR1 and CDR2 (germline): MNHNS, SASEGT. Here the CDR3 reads CASSGISGPSTDTQYF.

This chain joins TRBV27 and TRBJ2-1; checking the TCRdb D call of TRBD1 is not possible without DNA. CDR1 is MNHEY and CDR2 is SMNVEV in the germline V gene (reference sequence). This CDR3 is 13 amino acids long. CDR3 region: CASSGRLVNEQFF.

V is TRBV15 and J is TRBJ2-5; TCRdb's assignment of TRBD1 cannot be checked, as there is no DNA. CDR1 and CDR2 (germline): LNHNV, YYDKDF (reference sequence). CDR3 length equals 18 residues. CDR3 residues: CATSRDRGAALDGETQYF.

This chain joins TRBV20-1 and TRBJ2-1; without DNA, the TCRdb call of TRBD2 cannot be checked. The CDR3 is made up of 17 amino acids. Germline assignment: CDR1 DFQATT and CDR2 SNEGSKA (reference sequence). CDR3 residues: CSASRASGGGYYNEQFF.

CDR3 sequence reads: CASSSGLDRFSDTQYF. The V call is TRBV27, the J call TRBJ2-3; TCRdb picks TRBD2, but there is no DNA to check that call. The CDR3 consists of 16 residues. In germline, CDR1 is MNHEY, CDR2 SMNVEV (reference sequence).

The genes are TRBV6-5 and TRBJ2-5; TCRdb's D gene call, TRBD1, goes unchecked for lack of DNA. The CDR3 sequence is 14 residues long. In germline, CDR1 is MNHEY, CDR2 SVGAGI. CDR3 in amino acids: CASSHRDSQETQYF.

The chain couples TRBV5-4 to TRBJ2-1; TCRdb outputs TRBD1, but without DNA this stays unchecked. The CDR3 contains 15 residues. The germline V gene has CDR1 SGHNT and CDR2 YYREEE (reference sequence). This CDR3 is CASSAPGTGLGEQFF.

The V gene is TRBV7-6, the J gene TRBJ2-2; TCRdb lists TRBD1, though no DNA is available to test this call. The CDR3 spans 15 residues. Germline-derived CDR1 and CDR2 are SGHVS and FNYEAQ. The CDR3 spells CASSLASRGTGELFF.

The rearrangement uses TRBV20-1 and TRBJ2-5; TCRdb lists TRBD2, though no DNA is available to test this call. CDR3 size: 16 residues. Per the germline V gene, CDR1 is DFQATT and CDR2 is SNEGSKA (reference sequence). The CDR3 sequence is CSARNRLAFAYNEQYF.

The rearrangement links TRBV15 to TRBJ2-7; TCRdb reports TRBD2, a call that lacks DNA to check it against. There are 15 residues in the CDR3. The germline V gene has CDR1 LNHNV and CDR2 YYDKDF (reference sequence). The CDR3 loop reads CATSRGTSGSHEQYF. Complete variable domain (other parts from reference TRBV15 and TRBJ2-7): DAMVIQNPRYQVTQFGKPVTLSCSQTLNHNVMYWYQQKSSQAPKLLFHYYDKDFNNEADTPDNFQSRRPNTSFCFLDIRSPGLGDTAMYLCATSRGTSGSHEQYFGPGTRLTVT.

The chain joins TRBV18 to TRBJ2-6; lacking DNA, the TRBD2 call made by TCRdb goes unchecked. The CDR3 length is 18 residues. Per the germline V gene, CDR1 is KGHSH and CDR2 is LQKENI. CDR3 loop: CASSFPGLAGAGANVLTF.

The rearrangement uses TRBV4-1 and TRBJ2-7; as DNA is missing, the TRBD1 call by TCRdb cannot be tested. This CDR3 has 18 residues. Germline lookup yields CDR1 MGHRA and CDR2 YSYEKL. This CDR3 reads CASSLRAGSAPSSYEQYF.

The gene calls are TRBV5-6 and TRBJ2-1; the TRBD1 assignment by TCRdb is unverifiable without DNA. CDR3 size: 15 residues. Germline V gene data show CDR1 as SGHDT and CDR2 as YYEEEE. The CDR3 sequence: CASSSGFYRNTEQFF. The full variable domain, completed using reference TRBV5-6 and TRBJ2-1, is DAGVTQSPTHLIKTRGQQVTLRCSPKSGHDTVSWYQQALGQGPQFIFQYYEEEERQRGNFPDRFSGHQFPNYSSELNVNALLLGDSALYLCASSSGFYRNTEQFFGPGTRLTVL.

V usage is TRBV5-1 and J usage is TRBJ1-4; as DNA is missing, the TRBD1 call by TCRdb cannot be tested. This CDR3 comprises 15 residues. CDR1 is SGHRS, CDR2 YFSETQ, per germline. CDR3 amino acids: CASSFRGDRNEKLFF.

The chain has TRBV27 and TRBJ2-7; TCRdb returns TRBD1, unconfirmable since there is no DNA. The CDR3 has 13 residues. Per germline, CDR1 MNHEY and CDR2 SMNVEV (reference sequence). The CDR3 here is CASSFLPQGQQYF.

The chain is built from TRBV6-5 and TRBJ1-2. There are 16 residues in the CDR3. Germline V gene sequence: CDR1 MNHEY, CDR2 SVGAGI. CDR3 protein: CASSYSSKGRFYGYTF.

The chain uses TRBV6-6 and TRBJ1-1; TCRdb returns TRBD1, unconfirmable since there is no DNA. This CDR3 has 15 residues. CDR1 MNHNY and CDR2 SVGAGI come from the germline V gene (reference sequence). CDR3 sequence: CASRGDSTFISEAFF.

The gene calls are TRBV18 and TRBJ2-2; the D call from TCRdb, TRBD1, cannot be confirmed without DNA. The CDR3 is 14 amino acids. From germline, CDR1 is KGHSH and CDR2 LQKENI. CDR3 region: CASSPPTGSGELFF. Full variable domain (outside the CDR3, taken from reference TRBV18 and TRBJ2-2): NAGVMQNPRHLVRRRGQEARLRCSPMKGHSHVYWYRQLPEEGLKFMVYLQKENIIDESGMPKERFSAEFPKEGPSILRIQQVVRGDSAAYFCASSPPTGSGELFFGEGSRLTVL.